This T cell receptor beta chain was found in a study of blood T cells in healthy people across ages. CDR3 length equals 16 residues. Trimming took 0 bases from V and 1 from J, leaving 12 bases between them. CDR1 and CDR2 from the germline V gene are SGDLS and YYNGEE. A sample-barcoded 5' primer and a J-beta primer mix were used in a second PCR of roughly 6 to 12 cycles. TCRdb analysed the 5' RACE reads with MiXCR anew, one entry per CDR3 protein. The table records hundreds of thousands of distinct CDR3 sequences, around a quarter of them present only once. The sample was also linked to a second study, of T cells of mothers and their children. As that study records: Every mother produced more than 9.5 million TCR beta CDR3 reads, whereas every child provided around 3 million.

The sample comprised blood. The rearrangement joins TRBV9 to TRBJ2-3; D possibly uses TRBD1 or TRBD2 (7 bases each). The clonotype originates from a boy aged 10-17 years in good health. CDR3 bases: TGTGCCAGCAGCGTAGTCTCAGGGGGGGGCACAGATACGCAGTATTTT. As protein: CASSVVSGGGTDTQYF.